The clone carrying this T cell receptor (beta chain) was counted a few times. Its antigen is undetermined. The sample originates from a study of cytomegalovirus exposure and HLA in healthy donors. Overall study findings and caveats: Accounts indicate the classifier identified cytomegalovirus status with strong specificity and sensitivity.

The germline V and J ends were trimmed by 0 bases and 5 bases, with 5 bases remaining between them. Germline V gene lookup returns CDR1 SGDLS and CDR2 YYNGEE. CDR3 length: 13 residues. Researchers ran the PCR with 60 Vbeta and 13 Jbeta primers. The method was immunoSEQ multiplex PCR; TCRdb's version includes in-frame clones alone and lacks a portion of them. The repertoire holds fewer than 130,000 clones, with roughly 70% as singletons. This receptor was obtained from a man between 35 and 55 years old in good health and CMV-seropositive. The sample comprised PBMCs. The V call is TRBV9, the J call TRBJ2-2; unclear D gene. The CDR3 is CASSVGGTGELFF. CDR3 coding DNA: TGTGCCAGCAGCGTAGGAGGAACCGGGGAGCTGTTTTTT.